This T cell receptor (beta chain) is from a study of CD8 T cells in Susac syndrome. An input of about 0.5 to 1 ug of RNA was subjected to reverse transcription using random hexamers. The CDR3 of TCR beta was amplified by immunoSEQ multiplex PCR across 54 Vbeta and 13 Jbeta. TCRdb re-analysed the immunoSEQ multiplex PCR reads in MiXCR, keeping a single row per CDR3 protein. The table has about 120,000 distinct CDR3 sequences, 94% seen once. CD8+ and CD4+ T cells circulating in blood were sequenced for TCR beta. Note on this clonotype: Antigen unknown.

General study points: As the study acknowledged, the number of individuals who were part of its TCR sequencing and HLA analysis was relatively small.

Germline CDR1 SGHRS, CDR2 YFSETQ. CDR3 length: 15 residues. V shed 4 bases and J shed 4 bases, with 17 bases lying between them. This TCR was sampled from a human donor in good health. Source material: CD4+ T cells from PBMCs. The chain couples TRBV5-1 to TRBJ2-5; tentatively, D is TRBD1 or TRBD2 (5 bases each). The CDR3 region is CASSAGTAMGETQYF. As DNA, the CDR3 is TGCGCCAGCAGCGCCGGGACCGCCATGGGAGAGACCCAGTACTTC. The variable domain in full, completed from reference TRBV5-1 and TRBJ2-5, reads KAGVTQTPRYLIKTRGQQVTLSCSPISGHRSVSWYQQTPGQGLQFLFEYFSETQRNKGNFPGRFSGRQFSNSRSEMNVSTLELGDSALYLCASSAGTAMGETQYFGPGTRLLVL.